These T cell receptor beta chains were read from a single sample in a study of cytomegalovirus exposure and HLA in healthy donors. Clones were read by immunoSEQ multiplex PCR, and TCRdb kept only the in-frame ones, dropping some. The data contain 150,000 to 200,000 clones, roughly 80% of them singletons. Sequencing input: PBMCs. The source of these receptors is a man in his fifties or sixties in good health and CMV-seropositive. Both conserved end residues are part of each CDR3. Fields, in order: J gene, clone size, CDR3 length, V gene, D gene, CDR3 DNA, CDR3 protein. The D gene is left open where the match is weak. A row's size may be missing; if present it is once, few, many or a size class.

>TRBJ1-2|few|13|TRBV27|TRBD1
TGCGAAGGAAAAAAGACAGGGAGCTATGGCTACACCTTC
CEGKKTGSYGYTF
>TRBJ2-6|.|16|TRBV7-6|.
TGTGCCAGCAGCCCATCGAGGGTTTCTGGGGCCAACGTCCTGACTTTC
CASSPSRVSGANVLTF
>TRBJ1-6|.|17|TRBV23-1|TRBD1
TGCGCCAGCAGCGGCCCGGGACAGGGGGCTGGTAATTCACCCCTCCACTTT
CASSGPGQGAGNSPLHF
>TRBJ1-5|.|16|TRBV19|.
TGTGCCAGTAGTCTCAGGCCCCTGGACACCGAACAACCCCAGCATTTT
CASSLRPLDTEQPQHF
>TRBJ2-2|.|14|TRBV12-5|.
TGTGCTAGTGGTTTGGTAGCGGGTTCAGGGGAGCTGTTTTTT
CASGLVAGSGELFF
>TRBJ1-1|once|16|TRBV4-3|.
TGCGCCAGCAGCCAAGATCGGCCCGGCAGGGACACTGAAGCTTTCTTT
CASSQDRPGRDTEAFF
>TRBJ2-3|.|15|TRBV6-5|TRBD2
TGTGCCAGCAGTTACCAGGGGACTAGCGGAGATACGCAGTATTTT
CASSYQGTSGDTQYF
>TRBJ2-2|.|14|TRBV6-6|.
TGTGCCAGCAGTTACTCCCTGAACACCGGGGAGCTGTTTTTT
CASSYSLNTGELFF
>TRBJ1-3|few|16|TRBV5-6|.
TGTGCCAGCAGCTTCGGGGGACCGACTGTTGGAAACACCATATATTTT
CASSFGGPTVGNTIYF
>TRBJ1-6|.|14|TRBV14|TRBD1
TGTGCCAGCAGCGTGGACAGGGGAAATTCACCCCTCCACTTT
CASSVDRGNSPLHF
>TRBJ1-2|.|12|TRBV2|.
TGTGCCAGCCTTAGCCGGGGTGTGGGCTACACCTTC
CASLSRGVGYTF
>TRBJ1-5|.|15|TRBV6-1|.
TGTGCCAGCAGTGAAATGTGGGGGCCAGGGCAGCCCCAGCATTTT
CASSEMWGPGQPQHF
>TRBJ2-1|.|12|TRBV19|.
TGTGCCAGTAGGTGGCGGGGTGGGGAGCAGTTCTTC
CASRWRGGEQFF
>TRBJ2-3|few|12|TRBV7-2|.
TGTGCCAGCAGCCCAGGTAGAGATACGCAGTATTTT
CASSPGRDTQYF
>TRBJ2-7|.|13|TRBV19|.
TGTGCCAGTAGTATAAGTCGCGGCTACGAGCAGTACTTC
CASSISRGYEQYF
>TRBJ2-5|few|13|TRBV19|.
TGTGCCAGTAGCCAAGGACTGGAAGAGACCCAGTACTTC
CASSQGLEETQYF
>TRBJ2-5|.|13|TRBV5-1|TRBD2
TGCGCCAGCACAGCGGGGGGGCAAGAGACCCAGTACTTC
CASTAGGQETQYF
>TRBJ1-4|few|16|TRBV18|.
TGTGCCAGCTCACCACCAATTCCTAGCATTAATGAAAAACTGTTTTTT
CASSPPIPSINEKLFF
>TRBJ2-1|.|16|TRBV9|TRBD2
TGTGCCAGCAGCGTAGGACTAGCGGGGGGCCTGGGAGAGCAGTTCTTC
CASSVGLAGGLGEQFF
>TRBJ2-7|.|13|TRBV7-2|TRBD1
TGTGCCAGCAGCTTAAAGACAGGGACCGAGCAGTACTTC
CASSLKTGTEQYF
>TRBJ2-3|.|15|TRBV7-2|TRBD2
TGTGCCAGCAGCCTGACTAGCTCTGGAGGAGATACGCAGTATTTT
CASSLTSSGGDTQYF
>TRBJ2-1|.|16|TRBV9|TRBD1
TGTGCCAGCAGCGTAGGGGGGACAGCCCTATACAATGAGCAGTTCTTC
CASSVGGTALYNEQFF
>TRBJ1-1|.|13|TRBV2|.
TGTGCCAGAATCAGAGGGCTCGGCACTGAAGCTTTCTTT
CARIRGLGTEAFF
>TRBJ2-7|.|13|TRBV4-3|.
TGCGCCAGCAGCCAAGATCGGAGGGCAGGGGGGTACTTC
CASSQDRRAGGYF
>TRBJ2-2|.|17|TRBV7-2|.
TGTGCCAGCAGCTTAGCGATAGCGAGGAGTAACACCGGGGAGCTGTTTTTT
CASSLAIARSNTGELFF
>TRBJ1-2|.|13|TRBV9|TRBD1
TGTGCCAGCAGCCCACAGGGGGCGCTTGGCTACACCTTC
CASSPQGALGYTF
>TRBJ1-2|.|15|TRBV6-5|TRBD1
TGTGCCAGCAGTTCATACCAGGGGGCTGGCTATGGCTACACCTTC
CASSSYQGAGYGYTF
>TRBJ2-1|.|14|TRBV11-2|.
TGTGCCAGCAGCTTGTCGCGGTATGTGGCCGTGCAGTTCTTC
CASSLSRYVAVQFF
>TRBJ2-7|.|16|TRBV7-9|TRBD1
TGTGCCAGCAGCCAGGCCGGGACAGACCGAAGAGCGGAGCAGTACTTC
CASSQAGTDRRAEQYF